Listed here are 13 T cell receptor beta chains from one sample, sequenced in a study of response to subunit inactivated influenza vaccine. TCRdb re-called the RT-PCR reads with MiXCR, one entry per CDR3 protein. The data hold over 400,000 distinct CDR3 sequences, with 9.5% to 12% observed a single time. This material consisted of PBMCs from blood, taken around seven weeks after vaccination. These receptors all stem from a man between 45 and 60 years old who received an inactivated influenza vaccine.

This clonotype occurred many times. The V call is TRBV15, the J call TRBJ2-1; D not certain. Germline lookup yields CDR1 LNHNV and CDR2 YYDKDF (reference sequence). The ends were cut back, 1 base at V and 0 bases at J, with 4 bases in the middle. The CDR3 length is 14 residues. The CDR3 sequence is CATSRVGSYNEQFF. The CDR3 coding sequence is TGTGCCACCAGCAGAGTAGGCTCCTACAATGAGCAGTTCTTC.

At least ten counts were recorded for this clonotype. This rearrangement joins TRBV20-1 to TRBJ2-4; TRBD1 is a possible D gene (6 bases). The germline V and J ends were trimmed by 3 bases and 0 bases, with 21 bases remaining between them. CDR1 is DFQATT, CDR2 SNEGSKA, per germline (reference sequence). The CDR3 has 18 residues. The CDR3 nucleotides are TGCAGTGCTAGCGCCTACGGGACACCCTCTATAGCCAAAAACATTCAGTACTTC. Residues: CSASAYGTPSIAKNIQYF.

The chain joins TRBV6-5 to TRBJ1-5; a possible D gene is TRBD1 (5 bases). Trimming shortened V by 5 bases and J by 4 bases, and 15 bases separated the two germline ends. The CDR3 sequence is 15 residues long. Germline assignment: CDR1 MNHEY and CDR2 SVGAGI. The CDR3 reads CASSNGQGRNQPQHF. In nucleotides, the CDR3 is TGTGCCAGCAGTAACGGACAAGGGAGGAATCAGCCCCAGCATTTT.

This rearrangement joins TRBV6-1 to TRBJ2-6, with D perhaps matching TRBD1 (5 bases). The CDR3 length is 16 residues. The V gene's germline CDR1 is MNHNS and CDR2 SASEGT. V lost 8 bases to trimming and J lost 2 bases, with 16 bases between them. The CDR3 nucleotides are TGTGCCAGCCGCAGAACAGGAACGGCTGGGGCCAACGTCCTGACTTTC. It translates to CASRRTGTAGANVLTF.

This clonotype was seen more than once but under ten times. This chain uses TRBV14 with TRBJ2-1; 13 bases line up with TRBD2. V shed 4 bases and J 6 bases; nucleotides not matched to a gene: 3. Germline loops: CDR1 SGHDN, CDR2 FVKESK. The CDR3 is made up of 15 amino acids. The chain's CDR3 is CASSPWTSGSNEQFF. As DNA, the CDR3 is TGTGCCAGCAGCCCCTGGACTAGCGGGAGCAATGAGCAGTTCTTC.

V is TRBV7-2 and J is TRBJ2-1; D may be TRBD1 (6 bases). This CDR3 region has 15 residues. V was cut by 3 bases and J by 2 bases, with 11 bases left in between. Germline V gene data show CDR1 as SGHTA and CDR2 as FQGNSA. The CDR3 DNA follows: TGTGCCAGCAGCTTGGACCCAGGGGCCTACAATGAGCAGTTCTTC. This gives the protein CASSLDPGAYNEQFF.

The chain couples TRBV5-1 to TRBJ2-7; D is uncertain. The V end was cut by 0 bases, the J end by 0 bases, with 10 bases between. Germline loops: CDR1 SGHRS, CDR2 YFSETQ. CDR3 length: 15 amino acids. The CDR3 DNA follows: TGCGCCAGCAGCTTGGAGTTTCGCGGCTCCTACGAGCAGTACTTC. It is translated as CASSLEFRGSYEQYF.

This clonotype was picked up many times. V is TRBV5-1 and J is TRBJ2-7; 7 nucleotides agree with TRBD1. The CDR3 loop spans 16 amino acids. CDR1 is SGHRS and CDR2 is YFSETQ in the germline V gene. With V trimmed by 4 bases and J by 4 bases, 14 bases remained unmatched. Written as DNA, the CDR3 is TGCGCCAGCAGCCGGACAGGAACTTCCTATCTGTACGAGCAGTACTTC. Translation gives CASSRTGTSYLYEQYF.

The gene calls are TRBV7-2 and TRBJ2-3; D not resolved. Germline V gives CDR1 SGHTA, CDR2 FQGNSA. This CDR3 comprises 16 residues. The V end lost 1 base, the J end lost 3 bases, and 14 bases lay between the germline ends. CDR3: CASSLGTRTATDTQYF. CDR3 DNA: TGTGCCAGCAGCTTAGGAACCCGGACCGCAACAGATACGCAGTATTTT.

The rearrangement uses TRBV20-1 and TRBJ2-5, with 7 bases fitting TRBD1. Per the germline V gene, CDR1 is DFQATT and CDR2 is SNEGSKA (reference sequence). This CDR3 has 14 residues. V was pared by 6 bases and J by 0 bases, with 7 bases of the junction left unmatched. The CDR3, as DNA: TGCAGTGCCACCTCGGACAGGAACCAAGAGACCCAGTACTTC. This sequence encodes CSATSDRNQETQYF.

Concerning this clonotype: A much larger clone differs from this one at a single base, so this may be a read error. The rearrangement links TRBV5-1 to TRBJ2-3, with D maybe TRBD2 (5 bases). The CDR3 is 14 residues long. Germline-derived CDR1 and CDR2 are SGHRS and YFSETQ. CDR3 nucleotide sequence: TGCGCCAGCAGCTTGGGCAGCGGCACAGATACGCAGTCTTTT. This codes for CASSLGSGTDTQSF.

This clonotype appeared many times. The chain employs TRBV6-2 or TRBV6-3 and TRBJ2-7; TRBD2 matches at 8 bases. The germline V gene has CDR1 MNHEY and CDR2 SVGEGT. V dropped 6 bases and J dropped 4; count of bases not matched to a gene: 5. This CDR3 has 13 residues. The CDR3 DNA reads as TGTGCCAGCAGCGGGAGGGCCGAATACGAGCAGTACTTC. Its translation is CASSGRAEYEQYF.

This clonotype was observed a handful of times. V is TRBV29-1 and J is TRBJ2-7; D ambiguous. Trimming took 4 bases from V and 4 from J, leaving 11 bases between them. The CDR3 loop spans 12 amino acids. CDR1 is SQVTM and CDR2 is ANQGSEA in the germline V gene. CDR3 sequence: CSVADSGYEQYF. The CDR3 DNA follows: TGCAGCGTTGCTGACTCTGGATACGAGCAGTACTTC.